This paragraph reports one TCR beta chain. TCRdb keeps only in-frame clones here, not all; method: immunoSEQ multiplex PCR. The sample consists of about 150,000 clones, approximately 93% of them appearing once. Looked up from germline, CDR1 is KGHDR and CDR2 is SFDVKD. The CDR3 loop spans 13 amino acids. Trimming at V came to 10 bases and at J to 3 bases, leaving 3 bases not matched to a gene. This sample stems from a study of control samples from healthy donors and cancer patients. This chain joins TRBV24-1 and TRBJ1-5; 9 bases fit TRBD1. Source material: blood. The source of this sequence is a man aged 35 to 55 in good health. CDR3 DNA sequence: TGTGCCACGGGGACAGGGAACAATCAGCCCCAGCATTTT. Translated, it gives CATGTGNNQPQHF.